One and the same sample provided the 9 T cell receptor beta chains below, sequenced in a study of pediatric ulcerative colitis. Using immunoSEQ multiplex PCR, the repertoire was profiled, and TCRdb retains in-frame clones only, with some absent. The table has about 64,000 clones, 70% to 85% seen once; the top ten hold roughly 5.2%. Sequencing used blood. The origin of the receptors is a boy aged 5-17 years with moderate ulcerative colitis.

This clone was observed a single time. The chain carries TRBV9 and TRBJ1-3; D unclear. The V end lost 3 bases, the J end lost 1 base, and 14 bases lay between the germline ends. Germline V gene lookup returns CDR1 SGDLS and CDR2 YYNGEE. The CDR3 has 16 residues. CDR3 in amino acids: CASSGTPLGSGNTIYF. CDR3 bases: TGTGCCAGCAGCGGGACCCCTTTAGGGTCTGGAAACACCATATATTTT.

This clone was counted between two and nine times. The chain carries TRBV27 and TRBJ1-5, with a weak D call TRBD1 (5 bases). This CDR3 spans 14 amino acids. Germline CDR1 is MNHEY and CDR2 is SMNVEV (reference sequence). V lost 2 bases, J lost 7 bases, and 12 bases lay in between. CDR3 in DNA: TGTGCCAGCAGTTTAAGGCATCCAGGGCAGCCCCAGCATTTT. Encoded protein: CASSLRHPGQPQHF.

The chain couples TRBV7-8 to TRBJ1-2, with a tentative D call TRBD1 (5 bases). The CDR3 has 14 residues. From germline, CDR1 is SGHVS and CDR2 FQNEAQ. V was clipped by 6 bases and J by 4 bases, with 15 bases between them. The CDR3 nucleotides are TGTGCCAGCAGAACCGGGGGTAGGGGCTATGGCTACACCTTC. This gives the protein CASRTGGRGYGYTF.

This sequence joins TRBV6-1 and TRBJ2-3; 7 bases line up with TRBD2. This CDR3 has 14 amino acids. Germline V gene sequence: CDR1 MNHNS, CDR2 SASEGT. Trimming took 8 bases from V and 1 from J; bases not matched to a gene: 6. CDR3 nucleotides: TGTGCCAGCGTAGTCCGGGGGGGCACAGATACGCAGTATTTT. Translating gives CASVVRGGTDTQYF.

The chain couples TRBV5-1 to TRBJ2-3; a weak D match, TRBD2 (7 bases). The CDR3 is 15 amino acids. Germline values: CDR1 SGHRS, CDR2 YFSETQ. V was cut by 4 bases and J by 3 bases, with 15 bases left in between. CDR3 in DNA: TGCGCCAGCAGCGTCTATCGGGGGGCAACAGATACGCAGTATTTT. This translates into CASSVYRGATDTQYF.

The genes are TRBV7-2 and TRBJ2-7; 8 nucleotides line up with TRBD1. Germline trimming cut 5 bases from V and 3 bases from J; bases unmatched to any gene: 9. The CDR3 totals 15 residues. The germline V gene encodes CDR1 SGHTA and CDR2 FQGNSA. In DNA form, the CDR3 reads TGTGCCAGCAGCCGGGGACAGGCATCCAACTACGAGCAGTACTTC. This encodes CASSRGQASNYEQYF. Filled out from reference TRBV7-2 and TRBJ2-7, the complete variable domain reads GAGVSQSPSNKVTEKGKDVELRCDPISGHTALYWYRQSLGQGLEFLIYFQGNSAPDKSGLPSDRFSAERTGGSVSTLTIQRTQQEDSAVYLCASSRGQASNYEQYFGPGTRLTVT.

The CDR3: CASSPTMGAYEQYF. For the CDR3, the DNA is TGCGCCAGCAGCCCAACTATGGGGGCCTACGAGCAGTACTTC. This chain connects TRBV4-1 to TRBJ2-7; perhaps D is TRBD1 or TRBD2 (5 bases each). The CDR3 runs to 14 residues. In germline, CDR1 is MGHRA, CDR2 YSYEKL. V was trimmed by 4 bases and J by 2 bases, leaving 12 bases between them.

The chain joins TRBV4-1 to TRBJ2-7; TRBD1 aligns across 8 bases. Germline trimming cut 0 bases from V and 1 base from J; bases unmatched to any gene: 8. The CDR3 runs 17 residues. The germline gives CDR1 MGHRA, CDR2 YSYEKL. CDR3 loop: CASSQDLGRGLSYEQYF. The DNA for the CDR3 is TGCGCCAGCAGCCAAGACCTGGGCAGGGGGCTATCCTACGAGCAGTACTTC.

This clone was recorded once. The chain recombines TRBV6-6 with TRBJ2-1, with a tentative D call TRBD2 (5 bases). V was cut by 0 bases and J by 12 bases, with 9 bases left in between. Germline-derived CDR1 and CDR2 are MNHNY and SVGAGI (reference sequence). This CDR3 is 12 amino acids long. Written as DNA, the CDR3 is TGTGCCAGCAGTTACTCACGAGAGGGGCAGTTCTTC. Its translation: CASSYSREGQFF.